The source of this T cell receptor beta chain is a study of pediatric ulcerative colitis (dated by TCRdb to between 2017 and 2020). As for the study more broadly: Pancolitis was present in several ulcerative colitis patients and left-sided colitis in two, and histology consistent with ulcerative colitis was found in all of these patients. From under ten newly diagnosed, treatment-naive pediatric ulcerative colitis patients and a handful of non-IBD control children, paired blood and rectal samples were collected. Using the Pediatric Ulcerative Colitis Activity Index, a couple of patients were classed as having mild disease, four as having moderate disease and three as having acute severe colitis.

Through the immunoSEQ TRB Survey service, multiplex V and J primers were used to amplify rearranged CDR3 beta regions from genomic DNA. To keep sequencing depth equal across samples, survey-level depth of up to 500,000 reads per sample was applied. The libraries were purified, combined into pools and sequenced with Illumina technology. The authors processed their data as follows. Productive clonality, sample overlap, pairwise scatters, CDR3 beta length, V/D/J gene usage and productiveness were assessed with immunoSEQ online tools. Calculated diversity was defined as the number of unique rearrangements divided by total templates, multiplied by 100, and Shannon and Simpson indices were computed as well. Principal component analysis used the R prcomp function and ggbiplot package on Z-score normalized data. Morisita's index was used to quantify the clonal overlap between blood and rectum within each subject. The immuneACCESS repertoire file appears here via TCRdb, limited to in-frame rearrangements. These files lack a portion of the clones; in checked studies, under half of the deficit traces to unresolved V genes, and the cause of the others is not known. V and J calls and clone size come straight from that table; D and trimming were deduced from the DNA. The sample includes roughly 64,000 clones, with 86% observed a single time. About 3.5% of the sample rests with the top ten.

As concerns this clone: What antigen it recognizes has not been identified. Per-nucleotide qualities are absent, and no much larger clonotype sits a single base away.

Points the paper makes about the study in general: Significantly higher autologous blood-rectal clonal overlap was found in ulcerative colitis patients than in controls, which suggested increased T cell trafficking to inflamed tissue. Only a few individuals were included in the healthy control group, which was small. Controls, mild-moderate and acute severe colitis patients were separated by rectal repertoire features, and reduced rectal diversity due to clonal expansions was observed in acute severe colitis. A couple of rectal CDR3 clonotypes were detected in all ulcerative colitis patients and were not detected in any of the controls. For technical reasons, blood samples from a couple of patients gave substantially fewer templates, and these samples were excluded from the blood-rectal overlap analysis. Because the repertoires came from total lymphocyte DNA, rare subsets such as regulatory T cells may have patterns that are not reflected.

V is shortened by 8 bases, J by 0 bases, and the region joining them spans 14 bases. Via the germline V gene (reference sequence), CDR1 is WNHNN and CDR2 SYGVQD. From the cysteine through the phenylalanine, the CDR3 covers 15 amino acids. The sequence is cut down to CDR3 DNA, 45 bases in frame from base 1. No immunosuppressive medication had been given to the ulcerative colitis patients before the diagnostic colonoscopy. A blood sample was drawn at the time of the colonoscopy. The Wizard kit (Promega) was used to extract genomic DNA from both blood and intestinal samples. The specimen sequenced was blood. This clonotype originated in a boy aged 5-17 years with severe ulcerative colitis. The chain is made from TRBV10-1 and TRBJ2-1, with TRBD1 tentatively as D gene (5 bases match). The CDR3 region: CASEKDSRSYNEQFF. The nucleotide sequence is given as TGCGCCAGCGAGAAAGACAGTCGCTCCTACAATGAGCAGTTCTTC.